This T cell receptor beta chain was documented in a study of human T cells and chemical hapten exposure (dated by TCRdb to the early 2020s). Regarding the complete study: Libraries were combined into a pool for sequencing, and differences in TCR yield between samples came mainly from small differences in library volumes within the pool. This study followed changes in the peripheral blood TCR repertoire in vivo during primary and secondary sensitization of alopecia patients to the hapten diphenylcyclopropenone (DPC). From each blood RNA sample, both TCR alpha and TCR beta chains were sequenced. Results and caveats for the whole study, not just this receptor: No change with DPC sensitization was found in the number of TCRs above 1 in 1000 frequency, and no evidence of global repertoire structure alterations was found. Repeated subsampling changed both the strength of the expansion versus patch-test correlation and the threshold at which that correlation became significant.

Total RNA was isolated from unfractionated whole blood collected in Tempus Blood RNA tubes. About 5 healthy volunteers acted as controls for TCR sequencing and had blood drawn at day 0, 2 weeks and 6 weeks. Libraries were built with 5' RACE. Sequencing was carried out with an Illumina MiSeq. During library preparation, unique molecular identifiers were attached to individual cDNA molecules so that TCRs could be counted quantitatively and reproducibly. Per the source publication's procedure: Samples had a median of approximately 96,000 TCRs, with a range from roughly 20,000 to 690,600. V, J and CDR3 annotation of the TCR reads was carried out using the Decombinator software suite. To make PS versus PT1 abundance plots, every sample was subsampled to the same number of TCRs (28,000). Expanded TCRs were defined as absent before sensitization and observed at least eight times at the 2-week time point. The public sequencing data were trimmed at Q25 with fastp and processed into clonotypes with MiXCR by TCRdb, which kept only in-frame beta chains. Rows with one shared CDR3 protein collapse into an entry with the most common genes and DNA. TCRdb's processing, not the authors' own work, is the source of the V and J calls. The sample includes about 80,000 distinct CDR3 sequences, with approximately 15% observed a single time. Of the sample, approximately 7% is held by the ten largest clones.

This clonotype is described as medium-sized (0.01 to 0.1%). Its antigen is not yet known. No base quality values were provided; no much bigger clone lies one nucleotide off. As encoded in the germline V gene, CDR1 is SGHTA while CDR2 is FQGNSA. The CDR3 has 16 amino acids, counting the end cysteine and phenylalanine. The entry retains the CDR3 DNA only, 48 bases that are in frame from base 1. Germline trimming: 2 bases from V, 8 bases from J; junction bases outside gene matches: 10. The chain is assembled from TRBV7-2 and TRBJ1-4; 8 bases in the middle match TRBD1. This TCR derives from a female donor in good health. The CDR3 reads as follows: CASSLSRTGRGEKLFF. The sequenced DNA: TGTGCCAGCAGCTTAAGCCGGACAGGGAGAGGGGAAAAACTGTTTTTT.